These 6 T cell receptor beta chains came from one sample sequenced in a study of Ad26.COV2.S vaccination and SARS-CoV-2 variants. The method was immunoSEQ multiplex PCR; TCRdb's version includes in-frame clones alone and lacks a portion of them. The sample lists about 330,000 clones, almost 90% occurring once. Treatment specified: roughly 18 received Ad26.COV2.S at low or high dose, single or two shots; roughly 5 received placebo; per-sample allocation not given. It was on day 63 after the first vaccine or placebo injection that samples were taken. Source: peripheral blood, taken in a trial of Ad26.COV2.S vaccine versus placebo. The origin of the receptors is a person between 18 and 65 years old who received the Ad26.COV2.S COVID-19 vaccine or a placebo.

The chain uses TRBV12-3 or TRBV12-4 and TRBJ2-7, with unresolved D. CDR3 length equals 13 residues. Trimming pared 1 base from V and 0 bases from J, leaving 4 bases between. In DNA form, the CDR3 reads TGTGCCAGCAGTTTAGAAAGCTCCTACGAGCAGTACGTC. Protein: CASSLESSYEQYV.

The rearrangement joins TRBV30 to TRBJ1-1; TRBD1 agrees at 8 bases. Germline V gene sequence: CDR1 GTSNPN, CDR2 SVGIG (reference sequence). J gave up 0 bases and V 4 bases, and 7 bases lay outside the gene matches. This CDR3 is built from 15 residues. The CDR3 spells CAWIGQGLLNTEAFF. CDR3 nucleotide sequence: TGTGCCTGGATTGGACAGGGATTATTGAACACTGAAGCTTTCTTT.

The chain recombines TRBV2 with TRBJ1-2; D gene unclear. Germline-derived CDR1 and CDR2 are SNHLY and FYNNEI. With 3 bases removed from V and 4 bases from J, the gap between germline ends came to 6 bases. CDR3 size: 12 residues. For the CDR3, the DNA is TGTGCCAGCAGTGAGGTCGCCTATGGCTACACCTTC. It translates to CASSEVAYGYTF.

The chain has TRBV7-2 and TRBJ1-2; 7 bases line up with TRBD1. This CDR3 comprises 15 residues. Per germline, CDR1 SGHTA and CDR2 FQGNSA. Trimming at V came to 3 bases and at J to 5 bases, leaving 9 bases not matched to a gene. The CDR3 sequence: CASSLGRQGKYGYTF. The CDR3 DNA sequence: TGTGCCAGCAGCTTGGGCCGACAGGGAAAGTATGGCTACACCTTC.

This sequence joins TRBV11-2 and TRBJ1-2; 10 bases align to TRBD1. With V trimmed by 1 base and J by 4 bases, 0 bases remained unmatched. CDR3 length: 14 amino acids. Germline lookup yields CDR1 SGHAT and CDR2 FQNNGV. DNA of the CDR3: TGTGCCAGCAGCTTAGGGACAGGGGGCTATGGCTACACCTTC. Amino acids: CASSLGTGGYGYTF.

This chain uses TRBV5-4 with TRBJ1-1; D not resolved. The V end was cut by 6 bases, the J end by 5 bases, with 14 bases between. The CDR3 is made up of 13 amino acids. Germline-derived CDR1 and CDR2 are SGHNT and YYREEE (reference sequence). CDR3 sequence: CASTEGTGTEAFF. CDR3 nucleotide sequence: TGTGCCAGCACCGAGGGTACCGGGACTGAAGCTTTCTTT.